The 25 T cell receptor beta chains given below trace back to one sample, sequenced in a study of Ad26.COV2.S vaccination and SARS-CoV-2 variants. Only in-frame clones appear in the TCRdb table, and some are missing; sequencing was by immunoSEQ multiplex PCR. Among around 340,000 clones listed, about 87% were seen once. Sample treatment: 15 to 20 received Ad26.COV2.S at low or high dose, single or two shots; a few received placebo; per-sample allocation not given. Samples analyzed were those drawn on day 63 after the first vaccine or placebo injection. The sequencing here drew on peripheral blood, taken in a trial of Ad26.COV2.S vaccine versus placebo. Source of these receptors: a person aged 18-65 years who received the Ad26.COV2.S COVID-19 vaccine or a placebo.

The chain links TRBV2 to TRBJ1-6, with D uncertain. V was pared by 7 bases and J by 5 bases, with 18 bases between. Germline V gene lookup returns CDR1 SNHLY and CDR2 FYNNEI. CDR3 size: 16 residues. The CDR3 nucleotides are TGTGCCAGCATGCTGGACTCAAGTAGCAATAATTCACCCCTCCACTTT. Translating it yields CASMLDSSSNNSPLHF.

This chain joins TRBV4-1 and TRBJ2-5; 8 bases align to TRBD1. V lost 0 bases, J lost 12 bases, and 3 bases stayed unmatched. Germline CDR1 reads MGHRA; CDR2 reads YSYEKL. The CDR3 is 12 residues long. CDR3 nucleotide sequence: TGCGCCAGCAGCCAAGATCAGGGACAGGAGTACTTC. This sequence encodes CASSQDQGQEYF.

The V gene is TRBV7-3, the J gene TRBJ2-5; the D gene is possibly TRBD2 (5 bases). The germline V gene has CDR1 SGHTA and CDR2 FQGTGA. CDR3 length: 15 amino acids. Trimming shortened V by 1 base and J by 2 bases, and 11 bases separated the two germline ends. CDR3 nucleotides: TGTGCCAGCAGCTTAAGGGCGGGCGCACAAGAGACCCAGTACTTC. Amino acid sequence: CASSLRAGAQETQYF.

The rearrangement uses TRBV14 and TRBJ2-4; tentative D call: TRBD1 (5 bases). The length of the CDR3 is 14 residues. From germline, CDR1 is SGHDN and CDR2 FVKESK. V lost 1 base to trimming and J lost 3 bases, with 7 bases between them. The CDR3 loop is CASSQVQGKNIQYF. In DNA, the CDR3 is TGTGCCAGCAGCCAAGTTCAGGGCAAAAACATTCAGTACTTC.

This rearrangement joins TRBV25-1 to TRBJ2-1, with D unresolved. CDR3 length equals 11 residues. Germline V gene sequence: CDR1 MGHDK, CDR2 SYGVNS. The germline V and J ends were trimmed by 7 bases and 10 bases, with 11 bases remaining between them. CDR3 in amino acids: CASKLTREQFF. CDR3 bases: TGTGCCAGCAAGCTAACCCGGGAGCAGTTCTTC.

This chain uses TRBV6-2 or TRBV6-3 with TRBJ1-5; possible D gene TRBD1, 6 bases. Germline V gene lookup returns CDR1 MNHEY and CDR2 SVGEGT. V was shortened by 6 bases and J by 0 bases, with 15 bases between the two germline ends. The CDR3 is 16 residues long. CDR3 in amino acids: CASSYDRPYSNQPQHF. CDR3 coding DNA: TGTGCCAGCAGCTATGACAGGCCGTATAGCAATCAGCCCCAGCATTTT.

This chain uses TRBV7-9 with TRBJ2-7; no definite D call. The CDR3 runs 14 residues. Trimming left V 0 bases short and J 4 bases short, with 10 bases between. Germline CDR1 and CDR2: SEHNR and FQNEAQ (reference sequence). The CDR3 bases are TGTGCCAGCAGCTTAGCGCCAACGTTATACGAGCAGTACTTC. Translation gives CASSLAPTLYEQYF.

This clone was recorded once. This sequence joins TRBV5-8 and TRBJ2-1; D is uncertain. Per the germline V gene, CDR1 is SGHTS and CDR2 is YDEGEE. The CDR3 has 10 amino acids. Trimming took 4 bases from V and 7 from J, leaving 3 bases between them. Here the CDR3 reads CASSPNEQFF. CDR3 DNA sequence: TGTGCCAGCAGCCCGAATGAGCAGTTCTTC.

V and J are TRBV3-1 (or the pseudogene TRBV3-2) and TRBJ2-4, with a tentative D call TRBD1 (6 bases). There are 14 residues in the CDR3. The V end lost 4 bases, the J end lost 13 bases, and 20 bases lay between the germline ends. Germline lookup yields CDR1 LGHDT and CDR2 YNNKEL (reference sequence). The CDR3 sequence is CASSPQLQGRIQYF. The CDR3 coding sequence is TGTGCCAGCAGCCCCCAATTACAGGGACGGATACAGTACTTC.

Ten or more counts support this clone. The rearrangement links TRBV6-1 to TRBJ1-4; 9 bases align to TRBD1. With V trimmed by 1 base and J by 3 bases, 6 bases remained unmatched. CDR1 is MNHNS, CDR2 SASEGT, per germline. The CDR3 sequence is 17 residues long. The CDR3 nucleotides are TGTGCCAGCAGTGAAGATTCTGGGACAGGGCCTAATGAAAAACTGTTTTTT. Its translation: CASSEDSGTGPNEKLFF.

The chain employs TRBV28 and TRBJ1-1; D ambiguous. The germline V and J ends were trimmed by 2 bases and 0 bases, with 7 bases remaining between them. Germline V lookup: CDR1 MDHEN, CDR2 SYDVKM. The CDR3 sequence is 14 residues long. CDR3 DNA sequence: TGTGCCAGCAGTTTACTACCGTTGAACACTGAAGCTTTCTTT. It codes for CASSLLPLNTEAFF.

This clone has only a few counts. This chain connects TRBV7-9 to TRBJ2-7; tentative D call: TRBD1 (5 bases). Germline V gene data show CDR1 as SEHNR and CDR2 as FQNEAQ (reference sequence). V lost 5 bases and J 4 bases, leaving 15 bases between the germline ends. This CDR3 has 14 residues. CDR3 nucleotides: TGTGCCAGCAGCCAGGGTTACTCCCCTTACGAGCAGTACTTC. Residues: CASSQGYSPYEQYF.

This chain links TRBV28 with TRBJ1-2, with D perhaps matching TRBD1 (6 bases). The germline gives CDR1 MDHEN, CDR2 SYDVKM. With 6 bases removed from V and 2 bases from J, the gap between germline ends came to 10 bases. This CDR3 comprises 13 residues. The CDR3 reads CASSSGTNYGYTF. CDR3 DNA sequence: TGTGCCAGCAGCTCCGGGACAAACTATGGCTACACCTTC.

The chain combines TRBV19 with TRBJ2-1; the match to TRBD2 covers 10 bases. V dropped 6 bases and J dropped 7; count of bases not matched to a gene: 9. Germline lookup yields CDR1 LNHDA and CDR2 SQIVND (reference sequence). This CDR3 comprises 15 residues. The CDR3: CASSLLAGVENEQFF. The DNA for the CDR3 is TGTGCCAGTAGCCTGCTAGCGGGAGTGGAGAATGAGCAGTTCTTC.

The V call is TRBV12-5, the J call TRBJ2-7; 11 positions agree with TRBD2. This CDR3 has 16 residues. The V segment lost 0 bases and the J segment 0 bases; nucleotides outside the gene matches: 1. Germline-derived CDR1 and CDR2 are LGHNT and FRNRAP. CDR3 nucleotides: TGTGCTAGTGGTTTGGTACTAGCGGGAGACTCCTACGAGCAGTACTTC. Its translation is CASGLVLAGDSYEQYF.

The CDR3 here is CASSINAGTGGNYGYTF. The CDR3 DNA reads TGTGCCAGTAGTATCAATGCCGGGACAGGGGGTAACTATGGCTACACCTTC. The chain employs TRBV19 and TRBJ1-2, with 11 bases lining up with TRBD1. V was pared by 3 bases and J by 1 base, with 7 bases of the junction left unmatched. In germline, CDR1 is LNHDA, CDR2 SQIVND (reference sequence). CDR3 length equals 17 residues.

The rearrangement joins TRBV9 to TRBJ2-2; either TRBD1 or TRBD2 may supply D (5 bases each). V was clipped by 4 bases and J by 5 bases, with 15 bases between them. The CDR3 is made up of 15 amino acids. Germline V gives CDR1 SGDLS, CDR2 YYNGEE. In DNA form, the CDR3 reads TGTGCCAGCAGCTTTCAGGGACGGGTGACCGGGGAGCTGTTTTTT. Its translation is CASSFQGRVTGELFF. The full variable domain, in which reference TRBV9 and TRBJ2-2 provide the parts outside the CDR3, is DSGVTQTPKHLITATGQRVTLRCSPRSGDLSVYWYQQSLDQGLQFLIQYYNGEERAKGNILERFSAQQFPDLHSELNLSSLELGDSALYFCASSFQGRVTGELFFGEGSRLTVL.

This clone has only a few counts. V and J are TRBV7-2 and TRBJ1-1; D remains ambiguous. In germline, CDR1 is SGHTA, CDR2 FQGNSA. V shed 4 bases and J shed 0 bases, with 6 bases lying between them. This CDR3 spans 13 amino acids. The CDR3 sequence: CASSSNLNTEAFF. For the CDR3, the DNA is TGTGCCAGCAGCTCGAACCTGAACACTGAAGCTTTCTTT.

The chain recombines TRBV6-6 with TRBJ1-2; D is uncertain. CDR3 length equals 14 residues. Germline assignment: CDR1 MNHNY and CDR2 SVGAGI (reference sequence). The V gene lost 0 bases and the J gene lost 5 bases, with 10 bases spanning the gap. The CDR3 DNA is TGTGCCAGCAGTTACTCGCCGCTTAGATATGGCTACACCTTC. Encoded protein: CASSYSPLRYGYTF.

The chain combines TRBV27 with TRBJ1-2, with 7 bases lining up with TRBD1. Germline-derived CDR1 and CDR2 are MNHEY and SMNVEV (reference sequence). V shed 5 bases, J shed 4 bases, and the junction held 10 bases outside the gene matches. The CDR3 spans 15 residues. The chain's CDR3 is CASSPRAGGSYGYTF. CDR3 coding DNA: TGTGCCAGCAGTCCCAGGGCAGGGGGTTCCTATGGCTACACCTTC.

In this sample, this clone turned up once. J is TRBJ1-1 and V is TRBV4-3; D perhaps matches TRBD1 (6 bases). The V and J ends lost 0 bases and 6 bases respectively, with 14 bases between them. The CDR3 has 15 residues. Germline V gene lookup returns CDR1 LGHNA and CDR2 YSLEER. CDR3 sequence reads: CASSQDIGRGAEAFF. CDR3 coding DNA: TGCGCCAGCAGCCAAGATATTGGAAGGGGGGCTGAAGCTTTCTTT.

This chain joins TRBV11-2 and TRBJ2-2, with D unresolved. The CDR3 spans 16 residues. V was trimmed by 5 bases and J by 4 bases, leaving 17 bases between them. Germline V CDR1 and CDR2: SGHAT, FQNNGV. The CDR3 DNA follows: TGTGCCAGCAGCGTCTCGGCGGTTAGAAGCACCGGGGAGCTGTTTTTT. It yields the protein CASSVSAVRSTGELFF.

V and J are TRBV6-5 and TRBJ1-3; D is undetermined. Trimming cost V 7 bases and J 0 bases, with 10 bases left between them. Germline V gene lookup returns CDR1 MNHEY and CDR2 SVGAGI. This CDR3 region has 14 residues. The DNA of the CDR3 is TGTGCCAGCAAACGGACCGTCTCTGGAAACACCATATATTTT. It translates to CASKRTVSGNTIYF.

This sequence joins TRBV6-2 or TRBV6-3 and TRBJ2-5; possible D gene TRBD1, 6 bases. Trimming pared 2 bases from V and 5 bases from J, leaving 15 bases between. CDR1 is MNHEY, CDR2 SVGEGT, per germline. The CDR3 contains 15 residues. The CDR3, as DNA: TGTGCCAGCAGTTACATCAGGGGATCCAGGGAGACCCAGTACTTC. Amino acid sequence: CASSYIRGSRETQYF.

This chain joins TRBV11-2 and TRBJ2-7; D could derive from TRBD1 or TRBD2 (5 bases each). CDR3 size: 15 residues. The V end was cut by 4 bases, the J end by 3 bases, with 16 bases between. Germline V gives CDR1 SGHAT, CDR2 FQNNGV. In DNA form, the CDR3 reads TGTGCCAGCAGCTGGGGGAGCGAGCCCAGCTACGAGCAGTACTTC. This translates into CASSWGSEPSYEQYF. Complete variable domain (other parts from reference TRBV11-2 and TRBJ2-7): EAGVAQSPRYKIIEKRQSVAFWCNPISGHATLYWYQQILGQGPKLLIQFQNNGVVDDSQLPKDRFSAERLKGVDSTLKIQPAKLEDSAVYLCASSWGSEPSYEQYFGPGTRLTVT.